This T cell receptor beta chain was retrieved from a study of blood T cell repertoires in COVID-19. About the research overall: Material from acute and convalescent COVID-19 was sourced from the United States, Italy and Spain. Sample material is recorded as cDNA or gDNA derived from T cells, B-cell-depleted T cells, or PBMCs.

With regard to this clone: The sample has other DNA sequences that encode this CDR3 too.

This CDR3 comprises 14 residues. Germline V gene sequence: CDR1 SGHRS, CDR2 YFSETQ. Germline trimming cut 0 bases from V and 4 bases from J; bases unmatched to any gene: 2. Source study methods: By means of reference gene primer amplification, nucleated cell counts were estimated. Method: immunoSEQ multiplex PCR; TCRdb's copy keeps in-frame clones and lacks some. The V and J calls and clone size are taken from that table; D and trimming were inferred from the DNA. This table has some 190,000 clones, almost 90% appearing once. The V gene is TRBV5-1, the J gene TRBJ2-5, with TRBD2 matching 8 bases. Sequencing was performed on peripheral blood. The sequence was collected from a man aged 18 to 35 with active or convalescent COVID-19. CDR3: CASSLALAGETQYF. The CDR3 DNA is TGCGCCAGCAGCTTGGCCCTAGCGGGAGAGACCCAGTACTTC.